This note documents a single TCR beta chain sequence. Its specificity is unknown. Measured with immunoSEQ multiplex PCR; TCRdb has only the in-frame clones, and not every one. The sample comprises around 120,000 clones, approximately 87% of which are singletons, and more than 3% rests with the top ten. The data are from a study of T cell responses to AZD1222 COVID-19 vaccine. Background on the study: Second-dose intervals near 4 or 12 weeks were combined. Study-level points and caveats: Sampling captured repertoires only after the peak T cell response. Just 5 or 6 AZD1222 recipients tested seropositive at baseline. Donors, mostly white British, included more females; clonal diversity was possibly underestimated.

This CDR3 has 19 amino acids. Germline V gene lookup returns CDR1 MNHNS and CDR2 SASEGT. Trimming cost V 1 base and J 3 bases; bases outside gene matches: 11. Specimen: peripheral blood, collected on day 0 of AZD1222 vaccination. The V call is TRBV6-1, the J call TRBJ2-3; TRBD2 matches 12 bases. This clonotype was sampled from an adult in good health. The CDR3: CASSEVVSSGGASTDTQYF. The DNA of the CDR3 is TGTGCCAGCAGTGAAGTGGTGTCTAGCGGGGGGGCCTCGACAGATACGCAGTATTTT.